The text below deals with one T cell receptor beta chain. Its cognate antigen is unknown. Germline-derived CDR1 and CDR2 are SGHDT and YYEEEE. The CDR3 totals 16 residues. The ends lost 3 bases at V and 8 bases at J; junction bases unmatched: 10. Vbeta (60) and Jbeta (13) primers were used in the PCR. Produced via immunoSEQ multiplex PCR; TCRdb's table is partial and in-frame only. The profile shows 70,000 to 90,000 clones, just over 70% of them singletons. The data belong to a study of cytomegalovirus exposure and HLA in healthy donors. General study points: A highly shared variant cluster was judged a likely technical artifact.

The sequence derives from a man aged 55 to 70 in good health and CMV-seropositive. Specimen: PBMCs. The chain is built from TRBV5-6 and TRBJ2-1, with TRBD2 matching 11 bases. In DNA form, the CDR3 reads TGTGCCAGCAGCTCGCGGGCTAGCGGGGGGAATGATGAGCAGTTCTTC. It is translated as CASSSRASGGNDEQFF.